The present entry profiles one TCR beta chain with its context. Its specificity is not known. This sample is drawn from a study of spatial heterogeneity in lung cancer. Study background: The mean occurrence of each unique TCR and UMI combination in raw reads exceeded ten.

V shed 4 bases and J 6 bases; nucleotides not matched to a gene: 6. Germline V gene lookup returns CDR1 KGHSH and CDR2 LQKENI. The CDR3 spans 15 residues. TCRdb itself ran the 5' RACE reads through MiXCR, one entry per CDR3 protein. The table records 30,000 to 40,000 distinct CDR3 sequences, around 5% of them present only once. Time point defined: sample taken at primary tumor resection. Sequencing was performed on whole RNA extracted from tumor and nontumor lung tissue, or from frozen PBMC, and the material was left unsorted. Donors were some 72 untreated early-stage non-small cell lung cancer patients. General study findings and limits: More often at tumor resection than at routine follow-up, ubiquitous expanded tumor TCRs were detected in the blood.

This sequence was found in a female donor with early-stage non-small cell lung cancer. This chain connects TRBV18 to TRBJ2-7, with 13 bases that match TRBD2. This specimen consisted of PBMCs, obtained at surgery. CDR3 nucleotides: TGTGCCAGCTCACGAGGACTAGCGGGGGAAGGCGAGCAGTACTTC. It translates to CASSRGLAGEGEQYF.